Presented here are 11 T cell receptor beta chains from one specimen sequenced in a study of identical twins. Using its own MiXCR run on the 5' RACE reads, TCRdb lists one record per CDR3 protein. The sample holds approximately 220,000 distinct CDR3 sequences, roughly 7.5% seen once. These records were also assigned to another study, of yellow fever vaccine responses in identical twins.

The sequencing input was memory (CD45RO+) T cells sorted from blood. The receptors were sampled from a woman aged 18-35 years in good health.

V is TRBV4-3 and J is TRBJ2-3; weak D call: TRBD1 (5 bases). The CDR3 runs to 16 residues. Trimming removed 0 bases at V and 0 bases at J, with 10 bases between. Germline values: CDR1 LGHNA, CDR2 YSLEER. CDR3 nucleotide sequence: TGCGCCAGCAGCCAAGAATTTACAGGAAGCACAGATACGCAGTATTTT. It encodes CASSQEFTGSTDTQYF.

This clonotype appeared a few times. V is TRBV11-2 and J is TRBJ2-2; 9 nucleotides match TRBD1. Germline V CDR1 and CDR2: SGHAT, FQNNGV. V shed 5 bases and J 5 bases; nucleotides not matched to a gene: 18. The CDR3 spans 19 residues. This CDR3 is CASSMTGTGKARVTGELFF. CDR3 DNA: TGTGCCAGCAGCATGACCGGGACAGGGAAGGCAAGGGTTACCGGGGAGCTGTTTTTT.

This clonotype was recorded once. This rearrangement joins TRBV7-9 to TRBJ2-5; 12 nucleotides agree with TRBD1. Germline V gene sequence: CDR1 SEHNR, CDR2 FQNEAQ (reference sequence). CDR3 length equals 17 residues. J lost 4 bases, V lost 5 bases, and 11 bases had no gene match. CDR3 loop: CASSRPLGTGGTETQYF. Written as DNA, the CDR3 is TGTGCCAGCAGCCGGCCGCTCGGGACAGGGGGCACAGAGACCCAGTACTTC.

This clonotype occurred many times. The chain links TRBV5-1 to TRBJ1-1, with TRBD1 as a possible D gene (5 bases). CDR1 and CDR2 (germline): SGHRS, YFSETQ. Trimming removed 4 bases from V and 0 bases from J, with 13 bases in between. This CDR3 contains 15 residues. CDR3 protein: CASSGQDSMNTEAFF. The CDR3 DNA sequence: TGCGCCAGCAGCGGCCAAGACAGCATGAACACTGAAGCTTTCTTT.

This clonotype showed up just once. The CDR3 loop is CASALTGDSYNEQFF. The CDR3 DNA is TGCGCCAGCGCTCTAACGGGGGACTCCTACAATGAGCAGTTCTTC. V and J are TRBV5-1 and TRBJ2-1; weak D call: TRBD2 (6 bases). CDR1 is SGHRS, CDR2 YFSETQ, per germline. CDR3 length: 15 residues. The V end lost 7 bases, the J end lost 0 bases, and 14 bases lay between the germline ends.

In regard to this clonotype: Being one base from a much bigger clone, this may be a read error. V is TRBV2 and J is TRBJ2-1, with 9 bases aligning to TRBD2. This CDR3 is 15 amino acids long. Germline values: CDR1 SNHLY, CDR2 FYNNEI. CDR3 sequence: CASSAGLAEYNEHFF. The CDR3 bases are TGTGCCAGCAGTGCGGGACTAGCAGAGTACAATGAGCATTTCTTC.

The table lists this clonotype with a few counts. The rearrangement links TRBV7-2 to TRBJ2-2; the D is unclear. V dropped 3 bases and J dropped 4 bases, with 9 bases sitting between them. The CDR3 spans 14 residues. CDR1 and CDR2 (germline): SGHTA, FQGNSA. CDR3 residues: CASSFLGITGELFF. DNA for the CDR3: TGTGCCAGCAGCTTCCTGGGAATCACCGGGGAGCTGTTTTTT.

Ten or more counts support this clonotype. The J gene is TRBJ2-2, the V gene TRBV7-2; TRBD2 matches 9 bases. Looked up from germline, CDR1 is SGHTA and CDR2 is FQGNSA. V shed 4 bases, J shed 2 bases, and the junction held 5 bases outside the gene matches. This CDR3 contains 16 residues. This chain's CDR3 is CASSSKAGGNTGELFF. The CDR3 bases are TGTGCCAGCAGCTCAAAAGCGGGAGGCAACACCGGGGAGCTGTTTTTT.

In its sample, this clonotype was seen a few times. The chain carries TRBV6-1 and TRBJ1-5; no firm D call. The ends were cut back, 3 bases at V and 12 bases at J, with 15 bases in the middle. The CDR3 contains 13 residues. Per the germline V gene, CDR1 is MNHNS and CDR2 is SASEGT. CDR3 protein: CASSDRPWGYQHF. The CDR3 DNA reads TGTGCCAGCAGTGATCGACCCTGGGGTTACCAGCATTTT.

The chain uses TRBV6-1 and TRBJ2-1, with a possible D match to TRBD2 (6 bases). V was trimmed by 5 bases and J by 0 bases, leaving 14 bases between them. The CDR3 totals 16 residues. Germline V CDR1 and CDR2: MNHNS, SASEGT. The DNA of the CDR3 is TGTGCCAGCAGTCCATGGAGGGGCAGCTCCTACAATGAGCAGTTCTTC. This gives the protein CASSPWRGSSYNEQFF.

A few counts support this clonotype. The V and J genes are TRBV21-1 and TRBJ2-2. TRBV21-1 is labeled a pseudogene. The CDR3 is made up of 15 amino acids. In nucleotides, the CDR3 is TGTGCCAGCAGCAAATTCGTAGGTAACACCGGGGAGCTGTTTTTT. It encodes CASSKFVGNTGELFF.